The text below deals with one T cell receptor beta chain. Its antigen is unknown. The junction differs from germline at one of its ends, possibly a read error. The table came from immunoSEQ multiplex PCR; TCRdb's copy has only in-frame clones and leaves some out. The sample lists 10,000 to 13,000 clones; around nine tenths were seen once. In germline, CDR1 is MNHNY, CDR2 SVGAGI (reference sequence). CDR3 length: 15 residues. A marrow graft followed busulfan-fludarabine conditioning, with cyclophosphamide on days +3 and +4. This entry comes from a study of T cells after posttransplantation cyclophosphamide. Regarding the study as a whole: Tissue-infiltrating T cells from skin or gut overlapped little with blood T cells. Later blood repertoires were often dominated by clones from the donor CD8+ memory compartment. TRB clonality was highly associated with recipient CMV seropositivity and reactivation.

This chain joins TRBV6-6 and TRBJ2-2; 7 nucleotides agree with TRBD2. The source of this sequence is a male patient in his 30s who received an allogeneic stem cell transplant from a related donor, was CMV-positive, and had acute GVHD only. Some T cells may be provided by the graft donor. The sample was CD4+ T cells sorted from PBMCs, taken after allogeneic stem cell transplant with posttransplant cyclophosphamide. CDR3 loop: CASSYGGGDTGELFF. Here the CDR3 DNA reads TGTGCCAGCAGTTATGGGGGGGGAGACACAGGGGAGCTGTTTTTT.